These 14 T cell receptor beta chains originate from one sample sequenced in a study of blood T cell repertoires in COVID-19. Libraries were prepared by immunoSEQ multiplex PCR; TCRdb keeps only in-frame clonotypes and omits some of them. The sample lists over 150,000 clones, roughly 88% occurring once. The sequenced material came from peripheral blood. All receptors derive from a woman in her thirties or forties with COVID-19, enrolled during active disease.

The chain couples TRBV9 to TRBJ2-2, with D possibly being TRBD1 (6 bases). V was clipped by 7 bases and J by 1 base, with 11 bases between them. This CDR3 comprises 14 residues. Per germline, CDR1 SGDLS and CDR2 YYNGEE. The CDR3 sequence is CASDRDMNTGELFF. In DNA, the CDR3 is TGTGCCAGCGACCGGGACATGAACACCGGGGAGCTGTTTTTT.

This clone came up many times. The chain joins TRBV3-1 (or the pseudogene TRBV3-2) to TRBJ2-5, with TRBD2 matching over 8 bases. The CDR3 contains 16 residues. CDR1 LGHDT and CDR2 YNNKEL come from the germline V gene (reference sequence). The V segment lost 1 base and the J segment 0 bases; nucleotides outside the gene matches: 4. This CDR3 is CASSQGPAGDQETQYF. As DNA, the CDR3 is TGTGCCAGCAGCCAAGGACCAGCGGGGGACCAAGAGACCCAGTACTTC.

The chain employs TRBV29-1 and TRBJ1-2; unclear D gene. This CDR3 region has 11 residues. V was pared by 4 bases and J by 6 bases, with 9 bases between. CDR1 and CDR2 from the germline V gene are SQVTM and ANQGSEA. In nucleotides, the CDR3 is TGCAGCGTTGGAGGTCGGAATGGCTACACCTTC. Translation gives CSVGGRNGYTF.

This chain uses TRBV19 with TRBJ2-1, with 10 bases fitting TRBD1. V dropped 4 bases and J dropped 15; count of bases not matched to a gene: 6. The CDR3 covers 12 residues. Germline V gene data show CDR1 as LNHDA and CDR2 as SQIVND (reference sequence). The CDR3 here is CASSKGTGEVFF. Written as DNA, the CDR3 is TGTGCCAGTAGTAAGGGGACAGGGGAGGTGTTCTTC.

The chain employs TRBV6-5 and TRBJ1-1; D perhaps matches TRBD1 (5 bases). V was shortened by 2 bases and J by 4 bases, with 8 bases between the two germline ends. The CDR3 is made up of 13 amino acids. Germline V lookup: CDR1 MNHEY, CDR2 SVGAGI. Here the CDR3 reads CASSYPGSTEAFF. CDR3 in DNA: TGTGCCAGCAGTTACCCAGGGTCCACTGAAGCTTTCTTT.

This clone was seen a few times. Other DNA sequences of this sample code for an identical CDR3. The genes are TRBV3-1 (or the pseudogene TRBV3-2) and TRBJ1-1; D perhaps matches TRBD1 (5 bases). Trimming took off 6 bases at V and 4 bases at J, with 6 bases between the two ends. CDR3 length: 11 residues. Germline V lookup: CDR1 LGHDT, CDR2 YNNKEL (reference sequence). The CDR3 is CASRGGTEAFF. The CDR3 bases are TGTGCCAGCAGGGGGGGCACTGAAGCTTTCTTT.

The gene calls are TRBV5-4 and TRBJ1-1, with 8 bases aligning to TRBD1. CDR1 is SGHNT and CDR2 is YYREEE in the germline V gene (reference sequence). V lost 0 bases and J lost 7; bases outside the gene matches: 5. This CDR3 is built from 14 residues. The CDR3 is CASSLGDRQLEAFF. CDR3 DNA: TGTGCCAGCAGCTTGGGGGACAGGCAACTTGAAGCTTTCTTT.

The chain is built from TRBV5-1 and TRBJ1-6; D remains unclear. The CDR3 contains 15 residues. V lost 0 bases and J lost 8, with 12 bases in between. CDR1 and CDR2 (germline): SGHRS, YFSETQ. The CDR3 DNA sequence: TGCGCCAGCAGCTTGGGGACGGGGAGAGATTCACCCCTCCACTTT. Translating it yields CASSLGTGRDSPLHF. Based on the CDR3 plus reference TRBV5-1 and TRBJ1-6, the full variable domain is KAGVTQTPRYLIKTRGQQVTLSCSPISGHRSVSWYQQTPGQGLQFLFEYFSETQRNKGNFPGRFSGRQFSNSRSEMNVSTLELGDSALYLCASSLGTGRDSPLHFGNGTRLTVT.

The chain uses TRBV5-1 and TRBJ1-6, with D uncertain. This CDR3 region has 15 residues. V was clipped by 1 base and J by 2 bases, with 7 bases between them. Germline assignment: CDR1 SGHRS and CDR2 YFSETQ. CDR3 loop: CASSLTVPYNSPLHF. In nucleotides, the CDR3 is TGCGCCAGCAGCTTGACAGTACCCTATAATTCACCCCTCCACTTT.

This clone was seen a handful of times. The rearrangement links TRBV9 to TRBJ2-7, with 11 nucleotides matching TRBD2. Germline trimming cut 0 bases from V and 1 base from J; bases unmatched to any gene: 3. Per the germline V gene, CDR1 is SGDLS and CDR2 is YYNGEE. The CDR3 contains 16 residues. The CDR3 nucleotides read TGTGCCAGCAGCGTAGGGACTAGCGGGCAATCCTACGAGCAGTACTTC. Encoded protein: CASSVGTSGQSYEQYF.

The V and J genes are TRBV7-9 and TRBJ2-1; 9 bases line up with TRBD2. Trimming removed 10 bases from V and 2 bases from J; junction bases left unmatched: 3. The CDR3 has 13 amino acids. Germline values: CDR1 SEHNR, CDR2 FQNEAQ (reference sequence). As DNA, the CDR3 is TGTGCCAACGTAGCGGGGGCCTACAATGAGCAGTTCTTC. Amino acids: CANVAGAYNEQFF.

The chain uses TRBV18 and TRBJ1-1; a weak D match, TRBD1 (5 bases). Germline V lookup: CDR1 KGHSH, CDR2 LQKENI. The CDR3 spans 14 residues. Trimming stripped 5 bases from V and 10 bases from J, with 20 bases between. CDR3 in DNA: TGTGCCAGCTCATCCTGGGGCGGGGCAGCCACAGCTTTCTTT. This translates into CASSSWGGAATAFF.

The rearrangement joins TRBV19 to TRBJ2-5; 11 bases align to TRBD2. Germline V CDR1 and CDR2: LNHDA, SQIVND (reference sequence). The CDR3 is 20 residues long. V was clipped by 4 bases and J by 1 base; unmatched bases: 17. DNA of the CDR3: TGTGCCAGTAGTACCCTTATACTAGCGGGGGTTCCGATACCCCAAGAGACCCAGTACTTC. It is translated as CASSTLILAGVPIPQETQYF.

This clone was found a few times. The chain recombines TRBV25-1 with TRBJ2-1; 8 bases are shared with TRBD2. V lost 4 bases to trimming and J lost 8 bases; unmatched junction nucleotides: 10. The length of the CDR3 is 15 residues. Per germline, CDR1 MGHDK and CDR2 SYGVNS. Here the CDR3 reads CASSAFGLAAHEQFF. The CDR3 DNA reads as TGTGCCAGCAGTGCCTTCGGACTAGCCGCGCATGAGCAGTTCTTC. The whole variable domain, remainder taken from reference TRBV25-1 and TRBJ2-1, is EADIYQTPRYLVIGTGKKITLECSQTMGHDKMYWYQQDPGMELHLIHYSYGVNSTEKGDLSSESTVSRIRTEHFPLTLESARPSHTSQYLCASSAFGLAAHEQFFGPGTRLTVL.